The clone carrying this T cell receptor beta chain was counted at least ten times. Its matching antigen is unknown. As the method for making TCR beta libraries, quantitative 5'-RACE with molecular barcodes was used. TCRdb reprocessed the 5' RACE reads via MiXCR and lists one record per CDR3 protein. The sample lists more than 150,000 distinct CDR3 sequences; under 15% were seen once. The record originates from a study of CD8 T cells in ankylosing spondylitis. The CDR3 totals 16 residues. The V gene end was trimmed by 4 bases and the J gene end by 5 bases; junction bases not matched to a gene: 10. Germline CDR1 is KGHDR and CDR2 is SFDVKD. Study findings and constraints: A TCR beta motif made of fewer than 10 highly homologous variants seemed typical of ankylosing spondylitis blood. The authors found the disease-linked clones to be CD8+ and relatively rare in peripheral blood.

This receptor was obtained from a female donor with ankylosing spondylitis or in good health (not recorded which). The source material was blood, either unsorted or a sorted T cell fraction (not recorded which). The chain employs TRBV24-1 and TRBJ2-7, with 10 positions matching TRBD2. The CDR3 reads CATSDPSAGGRDEQYF. Written as DNA, the CDR3 is TGTGCCACCAGTGACCCGTCAGCGGGAGGGCGGGACGAGCAGTACTTC.